This T cell receptor (beta chain) appears in the sequencing data of a study of T cells in Graves' hyperthyroidism and ophthalmopathy. About the research overall: Blood was drawn when the patient was first diagnosed and still untreated.

About this clonotype itself: As yet, its antigen is unknown.

Study-wide findings and caveats: Among thyroid clonotypes expanded above 0.001, most also appeared in blood.

Amplified TCR beta CDR3 regions came from RNA transcripts. The HTBI set primed first-round TCR CDR3 RT-PCR. From the multiplex PCR reads, TCRdb called clonotypes with MiXCR, one entry per CDR3 protein. Counted here are about 420,000 distinct CDR3 sequences, approximately 15% occurring once; the ten biggest clones make up about 5%. If no ophthalmopathy progression occurred within 18 months, Graves' hyperthyroidism was stable. Clinical symptoms, serum thyroxine, TRAb, thyroid ultrasound and orbital computed tomography established diagnosis. This clonotype originated in a woman aged 18-29 years with Graves' hyperthyroidism. Input material: blood.

This chain's CDR3 is CASSLLQNYEQYF. CDR3 bases: TGTGCCAGCAGTTTGTTGCAGAACTACGAGCAGTACTTC. The chain links TRBV28 to TRBJ2-7; D is unclear. Trimming left V 3 bases short and J 3 bases short, with 9 bases between. Germline CDR1 and CDR2: MDHEN and SYDVKM. This CDR3 is built from 13 residues.